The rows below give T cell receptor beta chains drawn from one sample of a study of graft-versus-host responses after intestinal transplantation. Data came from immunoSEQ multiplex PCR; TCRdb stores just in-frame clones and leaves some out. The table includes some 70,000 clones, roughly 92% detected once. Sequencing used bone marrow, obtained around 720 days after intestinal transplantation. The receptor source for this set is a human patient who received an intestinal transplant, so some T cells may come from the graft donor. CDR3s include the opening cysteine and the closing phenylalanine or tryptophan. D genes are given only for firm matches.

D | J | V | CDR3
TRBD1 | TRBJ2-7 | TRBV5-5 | CASSALGQGFYEQYF
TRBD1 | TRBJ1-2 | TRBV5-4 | CASSSEDRGYGYTF
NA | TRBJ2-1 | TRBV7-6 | CASSLGWAGSSYNEQFF
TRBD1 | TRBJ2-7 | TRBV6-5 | CASRLNRDRPYEQYF
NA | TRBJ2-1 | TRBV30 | CAWSGLGLGEQFF
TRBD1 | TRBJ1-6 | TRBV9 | CASSVSGTGDSPLHF
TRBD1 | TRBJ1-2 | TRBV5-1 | CASSPTTGGNYGYTF
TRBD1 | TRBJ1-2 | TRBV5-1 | CASSEQGSYGYTF
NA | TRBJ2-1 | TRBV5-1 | CASSLNGNEQFF
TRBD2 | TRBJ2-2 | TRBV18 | CASSRGLAENTGELFF
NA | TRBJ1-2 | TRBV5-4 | CASSHPTYGYTF
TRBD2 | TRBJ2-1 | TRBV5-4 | CASSSGLAGEQFF
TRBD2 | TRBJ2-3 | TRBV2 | CASSALASGVDTQYF
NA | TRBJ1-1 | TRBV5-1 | CASSTDTANTEAFF
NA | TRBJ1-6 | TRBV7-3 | CASSLLGGNSPLHF
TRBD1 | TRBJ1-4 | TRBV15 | CATRQGKGATNEKLFF
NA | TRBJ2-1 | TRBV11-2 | CASIGGSNEQFF
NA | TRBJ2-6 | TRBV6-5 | CASRTVTGANVLTF
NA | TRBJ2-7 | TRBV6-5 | CASSYSFTSSYEQYF
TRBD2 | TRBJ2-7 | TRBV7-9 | CASSSDPLAGSYEQYF
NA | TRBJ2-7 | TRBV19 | CASSPVRSYEQYF
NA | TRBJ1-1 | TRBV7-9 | CASSLNLQNTEAFF
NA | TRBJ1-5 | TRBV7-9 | CASSYGRGNQPQHF
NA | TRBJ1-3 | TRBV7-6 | CASSEGPSSGNTIYF
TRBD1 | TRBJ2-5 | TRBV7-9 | CASSPDRGSKETQYF
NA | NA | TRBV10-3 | CAISPRQDSRSTFREILNYEQYF
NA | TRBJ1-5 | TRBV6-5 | CASSYSGGYQPQHF